The 4 T cell receptor beta chains reported below all come from one sample, sequenced in a study of blood T cell repertoires in COVID-19. Produced via immunoSEQ multiplex PCR; TCRdb's table is partial and in-frame only. The sample holds more than 65,000 clones, roughly 80% seen once. Source material: peripheral blood. Every receptor here comes from a woman over 75 with acute or convalescent COVID-19.

This clone was seen once. The chain links TRBV7-6 to TRBJ2-1; 7 bases map to TRBD2. V shed 4 bases and J 0 bases; nucleotides not matched to a gene: 3. This CDR3 is built from 15 residues. CDR1 is SGHVS, CDR2 FNYEAQ, per germline. CDR3 nucleotide sequence: TGTGCCAGCAGCTCAGGCGGGAGCTCCTACAATGAGCAGTTCTTC. Translation gives CASSSGGSSYNEQFF.

The chain combines TRBV27 with TRBJ2-7; D is unclear. Germline V gene sequence: CDR1 MNHEY, CDR2 SMNVEV (reference sequence). The CDR3 is 13 residues long. V shed 2 bases and J shed 6 bases, with 11 bases lying between them. The CDR3 region has the DNA TGTGCCAGCAGTTTACACGGAACGGGCGAGCAGTACTTC. This gives the protein CASSLHGTGEQYF.

The chain has TRBV5-4 and TRBJ1-1; the D is unclear. The CDR3 extends over 14 amino acids. CDR1 and CDR2 from the germline V gene are SGHNT and YYREEE (reference sequence). Trimming stripped 3 bases from V and 3 bases from J, with 12 bases between. This CDR3 reads CASSSGSRDTEAFF. The CDR3, as DNA: TGTGCCAGCAGCTCGGGGAGTAGGGACACTGAAGCTTTCTTT. The full variable domain, in which reference TRBV5-4 and TRBJ1-1 provide the parts outside the CDR3, is ETGVTQSPTHLIKTRGQQVTLRCSSQSGHNTVSWYQQALGQGPQFIFQYYREEENGRGNFPPRFSGLQFPNYSSELNVNALELDDSALYLCASSSGSRDTEAFFGQGTRLTVV.

V is TRBV27 and J is TRBJ1-5; D not resolved. The germline V gene has CDR1 MNHEY and CDR2 SMNVEV (reference sequence). The CDR3 loop spans 12 amino acids. V shed 6 bases and J shed 2 bases, with 5 bases lying between them. CDR3 sequence reads: CASRSGNQPQHF. CDR3 in DNA: TGTGCCAGCAGGTCGGGCAATCAGCCCCAGCATTTT.